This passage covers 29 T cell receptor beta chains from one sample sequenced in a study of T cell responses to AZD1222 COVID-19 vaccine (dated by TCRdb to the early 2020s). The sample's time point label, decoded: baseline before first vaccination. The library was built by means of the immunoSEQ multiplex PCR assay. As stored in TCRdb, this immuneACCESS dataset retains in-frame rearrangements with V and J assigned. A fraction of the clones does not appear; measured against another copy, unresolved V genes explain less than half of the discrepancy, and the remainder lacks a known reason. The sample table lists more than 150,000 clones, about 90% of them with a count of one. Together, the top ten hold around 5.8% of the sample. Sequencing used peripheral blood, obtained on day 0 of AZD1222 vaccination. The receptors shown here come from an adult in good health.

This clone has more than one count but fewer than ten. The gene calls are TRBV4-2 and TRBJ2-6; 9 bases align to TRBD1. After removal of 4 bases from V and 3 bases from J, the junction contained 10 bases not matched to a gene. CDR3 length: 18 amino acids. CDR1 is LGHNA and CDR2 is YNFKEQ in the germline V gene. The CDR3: CASSRTGGAEGGANVLTF. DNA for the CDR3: TGTGCCAGCAGCCGCACAGGGGGCGCTGAAGGTGGGGCCAACGTCCTGACTTTC.

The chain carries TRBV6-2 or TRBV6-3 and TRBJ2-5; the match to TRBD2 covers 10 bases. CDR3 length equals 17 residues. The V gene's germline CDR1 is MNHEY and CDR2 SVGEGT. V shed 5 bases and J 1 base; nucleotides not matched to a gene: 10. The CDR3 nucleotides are TGTGCCAGCAGTGACGGAAGGCTAGCGGGAGCCCAAGAGACCCAGTACTTC. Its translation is CASSDGRLAGAQETQYF.

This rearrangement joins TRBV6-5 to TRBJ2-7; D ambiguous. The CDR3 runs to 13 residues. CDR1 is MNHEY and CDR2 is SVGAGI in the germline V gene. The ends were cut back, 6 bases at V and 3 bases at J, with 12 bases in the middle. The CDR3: CASRSHTYYEQYF. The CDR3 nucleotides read TGTGCCAGCAGGAGCCACACGTACTACGAGCAGTACTTC.

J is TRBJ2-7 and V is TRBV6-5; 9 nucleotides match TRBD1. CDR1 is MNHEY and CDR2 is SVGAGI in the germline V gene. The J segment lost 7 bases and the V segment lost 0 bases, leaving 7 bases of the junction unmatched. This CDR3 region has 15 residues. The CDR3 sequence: CASSYSRQGVGEQYF. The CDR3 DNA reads TGTGCCAGCAGTTACTCGAGACAGGGGGTGGGTGAGCAGTACTTC.

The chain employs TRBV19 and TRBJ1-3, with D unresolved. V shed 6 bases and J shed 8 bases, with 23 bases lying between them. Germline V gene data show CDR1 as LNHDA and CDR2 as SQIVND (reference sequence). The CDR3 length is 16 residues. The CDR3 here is CASSRVGSGILDTIYF. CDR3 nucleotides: TGTGCCAGTAGCCGCGTAGGGTCTGGCATCCTGGACACCATATATTTT.

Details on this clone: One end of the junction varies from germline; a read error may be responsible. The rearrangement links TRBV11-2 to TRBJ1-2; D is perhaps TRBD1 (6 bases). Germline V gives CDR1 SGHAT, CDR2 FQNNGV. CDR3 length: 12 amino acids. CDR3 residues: CASSLERGDQAF. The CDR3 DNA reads TGTGCCAGCAGCTTAGAAAGGGGGGACCAAGCCTTC.

As DNA, the CDR3 is TGCGCCAGCAGTCAATCGGGTCGACGCTCTGGAAACACCATATATTTT. Residues: CASSQSGRRSGNTIYF. This rearrangement joins TRBV23-1 to TRBJ1-3; no definite D call. TRBV23-1 is designated an ORF whose function remains uncertain. The CDR3 runs 16 residues. Trimming cost V 0 bases and J 0 bases, with 9 bases left between them.

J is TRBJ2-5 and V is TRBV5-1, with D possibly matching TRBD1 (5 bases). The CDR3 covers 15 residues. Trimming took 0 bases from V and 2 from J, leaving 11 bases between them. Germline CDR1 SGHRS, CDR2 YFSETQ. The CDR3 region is CASSLAGFVQETQYF. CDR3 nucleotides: TGCGCCAGCAGCTTGGCAGGGTTTGTACAAGAGACCCAGTACTTC.

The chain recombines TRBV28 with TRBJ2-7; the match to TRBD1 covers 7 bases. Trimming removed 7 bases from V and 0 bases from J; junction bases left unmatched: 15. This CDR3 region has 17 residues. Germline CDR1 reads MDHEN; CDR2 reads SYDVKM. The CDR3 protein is CASTNRDRIFISYEQYF. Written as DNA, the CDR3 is TGTGCCAGCACCAACCGGGACAGAATATTCATCTCCTACGAGCAGTACTTC.

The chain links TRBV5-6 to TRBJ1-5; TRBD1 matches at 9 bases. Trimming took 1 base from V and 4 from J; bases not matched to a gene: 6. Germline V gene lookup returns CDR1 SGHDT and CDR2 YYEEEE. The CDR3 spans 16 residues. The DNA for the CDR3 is TGTGCCAGCAGCTTGACAGGGGGCGGGGAGAATCAGCCCCAGCATTTT. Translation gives CASSLTGGGENQPQHF.

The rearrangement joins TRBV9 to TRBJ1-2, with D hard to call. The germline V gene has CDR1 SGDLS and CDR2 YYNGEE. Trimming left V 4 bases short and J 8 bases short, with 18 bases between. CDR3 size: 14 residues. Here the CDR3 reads CASSPTPGPEGYTF. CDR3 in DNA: TGTGCCAGCAGCCCCACACCGGGTCCAGAGGGCTACACCTTC.

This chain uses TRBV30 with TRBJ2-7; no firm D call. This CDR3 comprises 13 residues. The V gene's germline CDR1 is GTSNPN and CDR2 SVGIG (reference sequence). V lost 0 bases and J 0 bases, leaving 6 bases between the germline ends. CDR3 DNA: TGTGCCTGGAGTGTATCCTACTCCTACGAGCAGTACTTC. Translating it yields CAWSVSYSYEQYF. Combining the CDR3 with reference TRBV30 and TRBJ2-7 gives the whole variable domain SQTIHQWPATLVQPVGSPLSLECTVEGTSNPNLYWYRQAAGRGLQLLFYSVGIGQISSEVPQNLSASRPQDRQFILSSKKLLLSDSGFYLCAWSVSYSYEQYFGPGTRLTVT.

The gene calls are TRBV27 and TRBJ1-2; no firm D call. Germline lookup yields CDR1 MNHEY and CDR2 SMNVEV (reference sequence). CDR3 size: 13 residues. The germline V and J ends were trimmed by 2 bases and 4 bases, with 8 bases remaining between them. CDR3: CASSLVGPYGYTF. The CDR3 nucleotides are TGTGCCAGCAGTTTAGTAGGGCCCTATGGCTACACCTTC.

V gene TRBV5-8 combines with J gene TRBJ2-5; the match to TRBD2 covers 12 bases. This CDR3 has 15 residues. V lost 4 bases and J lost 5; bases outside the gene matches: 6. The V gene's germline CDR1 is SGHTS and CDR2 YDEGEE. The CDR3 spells CASSNLAGGPETQYF. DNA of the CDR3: TGTGCCAGCAGCAACCTAGCGGGAGGGCCTGAGACCCAGTACTTC.

This CDR3 reads CASSRTGNTGELFF. In DNA form, the CDR3 reads TGTGCCAGCAGCCGGACAGGGAACACCGGGGAGCTGTTTTTT. The chain joins TRBV6-6 to TRBJ2-2; TRBD1 matches at 7 bases. V lost 6 bases and J lost 1; bases outside the gene matches: 2. The length of the CDR3 is 14 residues. Germline V lookup: CDR1 MNHNY, CDR2 SVGAGI (reference sequence).

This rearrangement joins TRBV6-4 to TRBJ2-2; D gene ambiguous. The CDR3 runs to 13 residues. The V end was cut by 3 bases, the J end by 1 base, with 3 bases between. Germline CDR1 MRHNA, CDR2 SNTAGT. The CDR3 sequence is CASSEGNTGELFF. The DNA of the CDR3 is TGTGCCAGCAGTGAGGGGAACACCGGGGAGCTGTTTTTT.

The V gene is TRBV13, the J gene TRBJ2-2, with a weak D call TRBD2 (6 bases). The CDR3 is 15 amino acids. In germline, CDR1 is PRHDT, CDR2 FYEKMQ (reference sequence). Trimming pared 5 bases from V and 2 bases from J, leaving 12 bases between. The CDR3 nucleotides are TGTGCCAGCAGCCGCGGGGCTCAAAACACCGGGGAGCTGTTTTTT. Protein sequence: CASSRGAQNTGELFF.

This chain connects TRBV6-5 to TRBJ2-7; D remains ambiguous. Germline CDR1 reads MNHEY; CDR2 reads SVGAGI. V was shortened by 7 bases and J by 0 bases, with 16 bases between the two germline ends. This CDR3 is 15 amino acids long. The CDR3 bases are TGTGCCAGCAACGACCTGGCCCGGAGCTCCTACGAGCAGTACTTC. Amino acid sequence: CASNDLARSSYEQYF.

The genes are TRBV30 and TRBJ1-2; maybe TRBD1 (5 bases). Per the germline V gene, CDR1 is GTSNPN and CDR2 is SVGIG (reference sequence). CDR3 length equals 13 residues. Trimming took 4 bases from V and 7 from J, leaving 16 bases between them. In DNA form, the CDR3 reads TGTGCCTGGAACGGCAGGGCAAAAGGTGGCTACACCTTC. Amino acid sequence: CAWNGRAKGGYTF. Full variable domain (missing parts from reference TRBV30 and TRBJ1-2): SQTIHQWPATLVQPVGSPLSLECTVEGTSNPNLYWYRQAAGRGLQLLFYSVGIGQISSEVPQNLSASRPQDRQFILSSKKLLLSDSGFYLCAWNGRAKGGYTFGSGTRLTVV.

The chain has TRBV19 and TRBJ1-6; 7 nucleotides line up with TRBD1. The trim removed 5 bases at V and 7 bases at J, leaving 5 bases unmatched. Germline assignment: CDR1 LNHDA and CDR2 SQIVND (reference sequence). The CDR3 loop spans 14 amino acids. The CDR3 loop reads CASSGGQLNSPLHF. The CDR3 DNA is TGTGCCAGTAGTGGGGGACAGCTAAATTCACCCCTCCACTTT.

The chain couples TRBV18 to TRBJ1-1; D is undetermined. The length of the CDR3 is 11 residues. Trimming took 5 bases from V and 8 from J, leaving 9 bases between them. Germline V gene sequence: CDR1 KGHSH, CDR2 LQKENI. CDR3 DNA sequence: TGTGCCAGCTCAGGTTTCGAAGAAGCTTTCTTT. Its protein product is CASSGFEEAFF.

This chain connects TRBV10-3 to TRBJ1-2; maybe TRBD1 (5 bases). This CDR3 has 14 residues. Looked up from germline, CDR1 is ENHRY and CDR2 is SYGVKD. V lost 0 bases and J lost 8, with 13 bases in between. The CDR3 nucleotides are TGTGCCATCAGTGAGTCAGCAGGGAACGGAGGCTACACCTTC. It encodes CAISESAGNGGYTF.

The CDR3 protein is CASTPSPDGNTIYF. CDR3 bases: TGTGCCAGCACCCCCTCGCCGGACGGAAACACCATATATTTT. The V gene is TRBV7-2, the J gene TRBJ1-3; the D is unclear. The V gene lost 7 bases and the J gene lost 4 bases, with 14 bases spanning the gap. The CDR3 has 14 amino acids. Germline V gives CDR1 SGHTA, CDR2 FQGNSA.

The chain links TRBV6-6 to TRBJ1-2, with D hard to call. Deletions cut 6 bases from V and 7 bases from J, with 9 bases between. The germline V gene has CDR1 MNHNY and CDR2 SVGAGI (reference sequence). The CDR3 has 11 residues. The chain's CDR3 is CASSGEVGYTF. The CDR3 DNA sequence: TGTGCCAGCAGCGGGGAAGTTGGCTACACCTTC.

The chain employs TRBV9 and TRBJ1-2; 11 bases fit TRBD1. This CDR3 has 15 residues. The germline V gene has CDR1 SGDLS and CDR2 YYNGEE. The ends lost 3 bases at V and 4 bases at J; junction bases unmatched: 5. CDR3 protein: CASSGRTGGSYGYTF. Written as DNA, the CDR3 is TGTGCCAGCAGCGGAAGGACAGGGGGCAGCTATGGCTACACCTTC.

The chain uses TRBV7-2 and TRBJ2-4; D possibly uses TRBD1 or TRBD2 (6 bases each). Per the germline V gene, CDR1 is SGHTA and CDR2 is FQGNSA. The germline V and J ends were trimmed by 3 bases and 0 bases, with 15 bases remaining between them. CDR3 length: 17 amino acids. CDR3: CASSLAGHSLAKNIQYF. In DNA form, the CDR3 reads TGTGCCAGCAGCTTGGCGGGACATTCCCTAGCCAAAAACATTCAGTACTTC.

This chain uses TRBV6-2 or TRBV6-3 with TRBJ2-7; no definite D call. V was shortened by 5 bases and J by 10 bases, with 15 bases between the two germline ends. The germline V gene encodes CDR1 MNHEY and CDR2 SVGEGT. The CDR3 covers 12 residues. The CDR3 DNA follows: TGTGCCAGCAGTCCCCCGGAAAGCACCCAGTACTTC. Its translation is CASSPPESTQYF.

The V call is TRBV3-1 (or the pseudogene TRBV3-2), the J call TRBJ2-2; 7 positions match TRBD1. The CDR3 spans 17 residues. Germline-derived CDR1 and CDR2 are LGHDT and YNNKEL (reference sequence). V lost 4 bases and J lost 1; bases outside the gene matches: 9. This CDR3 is CASSPGSGTVNTGELFF. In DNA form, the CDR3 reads TGTGCCAGCAGCCCAGGTTCAGGGACAGTGAACACCGGGGAGCTGTTTTTT.

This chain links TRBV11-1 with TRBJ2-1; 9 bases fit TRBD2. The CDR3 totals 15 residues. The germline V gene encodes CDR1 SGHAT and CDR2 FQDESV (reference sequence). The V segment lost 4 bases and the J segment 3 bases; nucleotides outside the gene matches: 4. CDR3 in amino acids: CASSYLAGIYNEQFF. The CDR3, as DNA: TGTGCCAGCAGCTATCTAGCGGGAATCTACAATGAGCAGTTCTTC.